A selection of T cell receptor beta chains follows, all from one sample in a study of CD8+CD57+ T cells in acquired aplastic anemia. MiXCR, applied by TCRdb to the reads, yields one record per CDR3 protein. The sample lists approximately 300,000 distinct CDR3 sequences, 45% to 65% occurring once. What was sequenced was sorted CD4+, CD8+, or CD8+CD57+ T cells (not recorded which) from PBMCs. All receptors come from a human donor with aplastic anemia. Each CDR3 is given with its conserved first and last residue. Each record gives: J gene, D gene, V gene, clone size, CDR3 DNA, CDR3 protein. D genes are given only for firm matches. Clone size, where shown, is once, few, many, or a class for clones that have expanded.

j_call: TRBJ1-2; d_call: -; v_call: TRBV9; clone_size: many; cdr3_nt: TGTGCCAGACCTCGTGGCCCTAACTATGGCTACACCTTC; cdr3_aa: CARPRGPNYGYTF
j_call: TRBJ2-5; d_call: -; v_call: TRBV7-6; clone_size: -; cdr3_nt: TGTGCCAGCAGCGCGGGCGGCAGCCAAGAGACCCAGTACTTC; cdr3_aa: CASSAGGSQETQYF
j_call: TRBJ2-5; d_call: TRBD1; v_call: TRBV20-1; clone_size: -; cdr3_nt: TGCAGTGCGCGGGACAGGAGGGCATCGGCAGAGACCCAGTACTTC; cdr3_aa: CSARDRRASAETQYF
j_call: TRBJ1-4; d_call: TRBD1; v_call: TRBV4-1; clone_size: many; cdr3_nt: TGCGCCAGCAGCCAGGGACTACAGGGGCCCCGGGATGAAAAACTGTTTTTT; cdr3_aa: CASSQGLQGPRDEKLFF
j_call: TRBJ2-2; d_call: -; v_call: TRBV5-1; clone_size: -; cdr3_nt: TGCGCCAGCAGCTCCAGGGACTCTATCACCGGGGAGCTGTTTTTT; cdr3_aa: CASSSRDSITGELFF
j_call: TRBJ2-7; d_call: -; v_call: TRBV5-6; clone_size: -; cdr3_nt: TGTGCCAGCAGCTTGAGGGTCAACCTCTACGAGCAGTACTTC; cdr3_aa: CASSLRVNLYEQYF
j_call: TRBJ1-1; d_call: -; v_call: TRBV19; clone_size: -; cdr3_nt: TGTGCCAGTAGTGGCCAGTTGGGCATGGCAATGAACACTGAAGCTTTCTTT; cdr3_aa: CASSGQLGMAMNTEAFF
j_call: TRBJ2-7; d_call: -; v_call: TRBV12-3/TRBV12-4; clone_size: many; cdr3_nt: TGTGCCAGCAGCCGGGCATCCTACGAGCAGTACTTC; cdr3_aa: CASSRASYEQYF
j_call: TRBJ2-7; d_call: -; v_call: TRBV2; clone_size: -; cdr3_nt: TGTGCCAGCAGTGAGCGAGGGACCGGGTACGAGCAGTACTTC; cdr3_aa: CASSERGTGYEQYF
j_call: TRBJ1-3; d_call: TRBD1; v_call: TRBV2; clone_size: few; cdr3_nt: TGTGCCAGCAGGGACAGGGGCTATGGAAACACCATATATTTT; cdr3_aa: CASRDRGYGNTIYF
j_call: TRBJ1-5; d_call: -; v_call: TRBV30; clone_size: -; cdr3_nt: TGTGCCTGGAGTCGGGCAGGGAGCAATCAGCCCCAGCATTTT; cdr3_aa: CAWSRAGSNQPQHF
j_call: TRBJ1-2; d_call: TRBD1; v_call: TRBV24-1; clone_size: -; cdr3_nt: TGTGCCACCAGTGACCCTGGGACAGACTATGGCTACACCTTC; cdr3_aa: CATSDPGTDYGYTF
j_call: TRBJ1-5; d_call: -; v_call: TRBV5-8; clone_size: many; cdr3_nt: TGTGCCAGCAGCTCCCCCCCACAGCCCCAGCATTTT; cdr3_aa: CASSSPPQPQHF
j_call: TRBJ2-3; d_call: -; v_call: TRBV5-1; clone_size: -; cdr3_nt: TGCGCCAGCAGCTTGTTCCCGGGACGGAGCACAGATACGCAGTATTTT; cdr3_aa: CASSLFPGRSTDTQYF
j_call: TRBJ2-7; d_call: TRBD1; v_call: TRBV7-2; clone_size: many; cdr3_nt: TGTGCCAGCAGCTTAGGGGACAGGGTCCACTTC; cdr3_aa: CASSLGDRVHF
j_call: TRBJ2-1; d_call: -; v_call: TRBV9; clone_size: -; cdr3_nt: TGTGCCAGCAGCGCGGGGTTGTCCTACAACGAGCAGTCCTTC; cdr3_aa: CASSAGLSYNEQSF
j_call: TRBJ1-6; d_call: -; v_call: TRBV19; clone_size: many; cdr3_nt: TGTGCCAGTAGTTCTACCCGGGGGCGTGTTTCACCCCTCCACTTT; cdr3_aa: CASSSTRGRVSPLHF
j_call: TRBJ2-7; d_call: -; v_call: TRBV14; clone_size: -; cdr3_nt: TGTGCCAGCAGTCAAACCGGGGCGACCTACGAGCAGTACTTC; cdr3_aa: CASSQTGATYEQYF
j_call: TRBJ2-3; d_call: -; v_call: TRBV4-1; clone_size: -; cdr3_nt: TGCGCCAGCAGCCAAGAGAGCCTGGGAGATACGCAGTATTTT; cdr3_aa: CASSQESLGDTQYF
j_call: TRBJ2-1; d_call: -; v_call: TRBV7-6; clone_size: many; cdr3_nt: TGTGCCAGCAGCTTACAGGGTTACAATGAGCAGTTCTTC; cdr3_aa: CASSLQGYNEQFF
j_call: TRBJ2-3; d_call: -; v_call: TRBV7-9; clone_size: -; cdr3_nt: TGTGCCAGCAGCTTAAGTCGCCTAGATACGCAGTATTTT; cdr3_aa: CASSLSRLDTQYF
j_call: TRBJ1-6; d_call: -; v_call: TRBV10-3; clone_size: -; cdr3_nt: TGTGCCAGCCAGGGAAACTATAATTCACCCCTCCACTTT; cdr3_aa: CASQGNYNSPLHF
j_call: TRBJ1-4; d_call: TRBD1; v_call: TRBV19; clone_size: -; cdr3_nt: TGTGCCAGTAGTCTACGACAGGGAGTTAATGAAAAACTGTTTTTT; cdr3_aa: CASSLRQGVNEKLFF
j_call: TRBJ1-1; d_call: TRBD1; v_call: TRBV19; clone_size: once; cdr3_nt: TGTGCCAGTAGTATTAGGGGAGGGGGCGCGAAGGACACTGAAGCTTTCTTT; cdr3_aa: CASSIRGGGAKDTEAFF
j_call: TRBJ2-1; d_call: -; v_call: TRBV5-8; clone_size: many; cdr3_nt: TGTGCCAGCAGCGGAACTAGGGGAGGCTCCTACAATGAGCAGTTCTTC; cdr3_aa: CASSGTRGGSYNEQFF
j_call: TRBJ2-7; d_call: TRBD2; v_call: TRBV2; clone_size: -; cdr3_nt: TGTGCCAGCAGACGACTAGCGGGGCTCTACGAGCAGTACTTC; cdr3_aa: CASRRLAGLYEQYF
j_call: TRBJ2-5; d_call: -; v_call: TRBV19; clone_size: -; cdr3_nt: TGTGCCAGTAGTAGGCTCCTCCGGGAGACCCAGTACTTC; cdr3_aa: CASSRLLRETQYF